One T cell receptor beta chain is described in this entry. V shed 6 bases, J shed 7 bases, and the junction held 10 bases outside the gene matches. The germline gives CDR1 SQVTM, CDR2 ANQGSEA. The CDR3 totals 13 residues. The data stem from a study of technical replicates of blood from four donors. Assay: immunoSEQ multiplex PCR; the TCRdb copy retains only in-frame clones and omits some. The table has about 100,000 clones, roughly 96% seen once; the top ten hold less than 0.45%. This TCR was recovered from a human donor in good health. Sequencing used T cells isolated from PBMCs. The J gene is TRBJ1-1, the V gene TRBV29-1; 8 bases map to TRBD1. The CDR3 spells CSVQTGEGSEAFF. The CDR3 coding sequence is TGCAGCGTCCAGACAGGGGAGGGTAGTGAAGCTTTCTTT.